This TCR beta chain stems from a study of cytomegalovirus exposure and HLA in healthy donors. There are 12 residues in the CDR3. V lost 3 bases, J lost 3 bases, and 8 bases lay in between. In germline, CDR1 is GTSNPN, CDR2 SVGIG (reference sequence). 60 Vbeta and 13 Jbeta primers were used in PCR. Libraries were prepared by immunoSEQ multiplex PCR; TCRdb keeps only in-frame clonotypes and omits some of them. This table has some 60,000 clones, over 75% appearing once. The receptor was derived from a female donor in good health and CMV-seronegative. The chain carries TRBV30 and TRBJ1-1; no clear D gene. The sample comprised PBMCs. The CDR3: CAWRNSYTEAFF. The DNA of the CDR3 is TGTGCCTGGAGGAACAGTTACACTGAAGCTTTCTTT. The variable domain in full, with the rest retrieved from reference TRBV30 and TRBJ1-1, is SQTIHQWPATLVQPVGSPLSLECTVEGTSNPNLYWYRQAAGRGLQLLFYSVGIGQISSEVPQNLSASRPQDRQFILSSKKLLLSDSGFYLCAWRNSYTEAFFGQGTRLTVV.